The clone carrying this T cell receptor beta chain was observed a handful of times. Its specificity is not known. The data belong to a study of cytomegalovirus exposure and HLA in healthy donors. Across the study: In a later analysis, it was reported that the roughly 120 validation repertoires had been produced on the same platform as the roughly 700 repertoires belonging to the first cohort. Study findings and constraints: Researchers catalogued 150 or so TCR beta chains as cytomegalovirus-associated. Specific recognition of CMV antigens was confirmed in vitro for three chains (all CMV-associated).

Germline V gives CDR1 KGHSH, CDR2 LQKENI. This CDR3 comprises 17 residues. V was clipped by 1 base and J by 6 bases; unmatched bases: 11. TCRdb keeps only in-frame clones here, not all; method: immunoSEQ multiplex PCR. The data contain some 140,000 clones, almost 85% of them singletons. This chain joins TRBV18 and TRBJ2-2, with 7 bases fitting TRBD2. Sequencing used PBMCs. The source is a young man in good health and CMV-seropositive. The CDR3 loop reads CASSPRVQNAGAGELFF. CDR3 in DNA: TGTGCCAGCTCACCACGAGTTCAAAACGCGGGGGCCGGGGAGCTGTTTTTT.